These 27 T cell receptor beta chains were sequenced from one sample in a study of T-cell memory formation after mild COVID-19. MiXCR, applied by TCRdb to the 5' RACE reads, yields one record per CDR3 protein. Seen here are about 150,000 distinct CDR3 sequences, 25% observed once, and the top ten hold approximately 25%. Sequencing input: PBMCs or a T cell subset sorted from them (not recorded which). Receptor source: an adult woman who had mild COVID-19 (a few samples of this study predate the infection). Cell type and time point are not known.

The chain uses TRBV5-5 and TRBJ2-5; no clear D gene. This CDR3 spans 15 amino acids. V lost 1 base and J lost 3, with 13 bases in between. Germline V lookup: CDR1 SGHKS, CDR2 YYEKEE (reference sequence). CDR3 DNA sequence: TGTGCCAGCAGCTTGATTGAGGATTCCAAAGAGACCCAGTACTTC. Protein product: CASSLIEDSKETQYF.

Only a few counts were recorded for this clonotype. The chain combines TRBV27 with TRBJ2-7; possible D gene TRBD1, 5 bases. The CDR3 loop spans 14 amino acids. Germline-derived CDR1 and CDR2 are MNHEY and SMNVEV (reference sequence). V lost 4 bases to trimming and J lost 2 bases, with 12 bases between them. Here the CDR3 reads CASSSGHRPYEQYF. The CDR3 DNA reads as TGTGCCAGCAGTTCAGGGCACAGACCCTACGAGCAGTACTTC.

This sequence joins TRBV9 and TRBJ2-7, with TRBD2 as a possible D gene (6 bases). The CDR3 is 16 amino acids. The V gene lost 0 bases and the J gene lost 2 bases, with 15 bases spanning the gap. Germline assignment: CDR1 SGDLS and CDR2 YYNGEE. CDR3 bases: TGTGCCAGCAGCGTAGGTGGGGGGAGTTTCACCTACGAGCAGTACTTC. Amino acid sequence: CASSVGGGSFTYEQYF. Together with reference TRBV9 and TRBJ2-7, the CDR3 gives the full variable domain: DSGVTQTPKHLITATGQRVTLRCSPRSGDLSVYWYQQSLDQGLQFLIQYYNGEERAKGNILERFSAQQFPDLHSELNLSSLELGDSALYFCASSVGGGSFTYEQYFGPGTRLTVT.

The rearrangement uses TRBV18 and TRBJ2-2; 12 nucleotides agree with TRBD1. V trimming: 3 bases; J trimming: 5 bases; junction bases outside the gene matches: 4. The germline V gene encodes CDR1 KGHSH and CDR2 LQKENI. CDR3 length: 16 amino acids. Here the CDR3 reads CASSPGQGAITGELFF. Written as DNA, the CDR3 is TGTGCCAGCTCACCGGGACAGGGGGCGATTACCGGGGAGCTGTTTTTT. Filled out from reference TRBV18 and TRBJ2-2, the complete variable domain reads NAGVMQNPRHLVRRRGQEARLRCSPMKGHSHVYWYRQLPEEGLKFMVYLQKENIIDESGMPKERFSAEFPKEGPSILRIQQVVRGDSAAYFCASSPGQGAITGELFFGEGSRLTVL.

Many counts were recorded for this clonotype. The chain combines TRBV6-5 with TRBJ2-6, with D hard to call. The germline V gene encodes CDR1 MNHEY and CDR2 SVGAGI. The CDR3 contains 15 residues. The ends were cut back, 4 bases at V and 4 bases at J, with 11 bases in the middle. CDR3 bases: TGTGCCAGCAGTTTAGGATCTGGGGGGGCCAACGTCCTGACTTTC. Residues: CASSLGSGGANVLTF.

The V gene is TRBV27, the J gene TRBJ1-1, with 7 nucleotides matching TRBD1. V gave up 2 bases and J gave up 4 bases; unmatched junction bases: 10. The CDR3 length is 16 residues. Per the germline V gene, CDR1 is MNHEY and CDR2 is SMNVEV (reference sequence). CDR3 bases: TGTGCCAGCAGTTTAATCCCCCAGGGGGGGACCACTGAAGCTTTCTTT. Protein sequence: CASSLIPQGGTTEAFF.

The chain is built from TRBV24-1 and TRBJ2-4, with D unresolved. Germline V gives CDR1 KGHDR, CDR2 SFDVKD. The V end lost 4 bases, the J end lost 1 base, and 7 bases lay between the germline ends. The CDR3 totals 14 residues. CDR3 region: CATSESGAKNIQYF. As DNA, the CDR3 is TGTGCCACCAGTGAGTCTGGGGCCAAAAACATTCAGTACTTC.

This sequence joins TRBV3-1 and TRBJ1-2; weak D call: TRBD1 (5 bases). The CDR3 has 13 amino acids. Trimming stripped 1 base from V and 2 bases from J, with 5 bases between. The germline gives CDR1 LGHDT, CDR2 YNNKEL (reference sequence). CDR3 region: CASSQGQNYGYTF. CDR3 in DNA: TGTGCCAGCAGCCAAGGACAGAACTATGGCTACACCTTC.

Many counts were recorded for this clonotype. The rearrangement uses TRBV5-5 and TRBJ1-1, with D unresolved. V lost 0 bases, J lost 1 base, and 4 bases lay in between. There are 13 residues in the CDR3. The germline gives CDR1 SGHKS, CDR2 YYEKEE (reference sequence). CDR3 coding DNA: TGTGCCAGCAGCTTGGGTGCGAACACTGAAGCTTTCTTT. This encodes CASSLGANTEAFF.

This clonotype has just a few counts. V is TRBV7-9 and J is TRBJ2-2; 7 positions agree with TRBD2. Germline assignment: CDR1 SEHNR and CDR2 FQNEAQ (reference sequence). This CDR3 comprises 17 residues. V dropped 5 bases and J dropped 3; count of bases not matched to a gene: 12. The CDR3 reads CASSPPGASGDTGELFF. DNA of the CDR3: TGTGCCAGCAGCCCCCCAGGAGCTAGCGGTGACACCGGGGAGCTGTTTTTT.

The rearrangement links TRBV4-1 to TRBJ2-5; no reliable D call. Germline V gives CDR1 MGHRA, CDR2 YSYEKL. This CDR3 is built from 14 residues. V was trimmed by 0 bases and J by 3 bases, leaving 8 bases between them. CDR3: CASSQDWPKETQYF. The CDR3 nucleotides read TGCGCCAGCAGCCAAGACTGGCCTAAAGAGACCCAGTACTTC.

This clonotype came up many times. V and J are TRBV12-3 or TRBV12-4 and TRBJ2-7; no clear D. V gave up 5 bases and J gave up 7 bases, with 12 bases separating them. The CDR3 length is 12 residues. The CDR3 reads CASSPAGREQYF. The DNA of the CDR3 is TGTGCCAGCAGTCCCGCCGGAAGAGAGCAGTACTTC.

The chain combines TRBV7-3 with TRBJ2-5; D is unclear. CDR3 length: 11 residues. CDR1 SGHTA and CDR2 FQGTGA come from the germline V gene. Trimming removed 3 bases from V and 4 bases from J, with 3 bases in between. CDR3 sequence: CASSFSETQYF. The CDR3 DNA reads TGTGCCAGCAGCTTTTCAGAGACCCAGTACTTC.

This clonotype was detected ten times or more. The CDR3: CASSSGALAGSPYEQYF. The CDR3, as DNA: TGTGCCAGCAGCTCGGGGGCCCTAGCGGGATCTCCGTACGAGCAGTACTTC. The chain recombines TRBV9 with TRBJ2-7; TRBD2 aligns across 9 bases. CDR1 is SGDLS and CDR2 is YYNGEE in the germline V gene. CDR3 length equals 17 residues. The trim removed 4 bases at V and 4 bases at J, leaving 15 bases unmatched.

The gene calls are TRBV20-1 and TRBJ2-5, with TRBD1 matching over 8 bases. The germline CDR1 and CDR2 sequences are DFQATT and SNEGSKA (reference sequence). V gave up 1 base and J gave up 1 base; unmatched junction bases: 8. The CDR3 is 16 residues long. CDR3 nucleotide sequence: TGCAGTGCTAGAGTTTTTACAGGGGGTAGCCAAGAGACCCAGTACTTC. Encoded protein: CSARVFTGGSQETQYF.

This chain links TRBV24-1 with TRBJ2-1, with a possible D match to TRBD1 (6 bases). With 3 bases removed from V and 4 bases from J, the gap between germline ends came to 15 bases. The V gene's germline CDR1 is KGHDR and CDR2 SFDVKD. The length of the CDR3 is 16 residues. In DNA form, the CDR3 reads TGTGCCACCAGTGATCGTACAGGGTGGGGATACAATGAGCAGTTCTTC. Residues: CATSDRTGWGYNEQFF.

This clonotype has only a few counts. This chain connects TRBV4-3 to TRBJ2-1; 8 bases map to TRBD2. Germline V gene sequence: CDR1 LGHNA, CDR2 YSLEER. The CDR3 has 15 residues. The V and J ends lost 0 bases and 4 bases, in that order; junction bases with no gene match: 2. The CDR3 sequence is CASSQDAGGYNEQFF. CDR3 nucleotides: TGCGCCAGCAGCCAAGACGCGGGAGGTTACAATGAGCAGTTCTTC.

V is TRBV4-1 and J is TRBJ2-2; D not certain. The CDR3 contains 13 residues. Per germline, CDR1 MGHRA and CDR2 YSYEKL. Between the trimmed V and J ends, which lost 2 bases and 7 bases, there was a span of 8 bases. CDR3 DNA sequence: TGCGCCAGCAGCCAATGGATTGGCGGGGAGCTGTTTTTT. The encoded protein is CASSQWIGGELFF.

This chain uses TRBV29-1 with TRBJ1-1, with D uncertain. The germline gives CDR1 SQVTM, CDR2 ANQGSEA. The CDR3 is 10 amino acids. The V and J ends lost 7 bases and 3 bases respectively, with 6 bases between them. CDR3 residues: CSDSDTEAFF. The CDR3 DNA is TGCAGCGACAGTGACACTGAAGCTTTCTTT.

This chain links TRBV7-9 with TRBJ2-7, with 8 nucleotides matching TRBD1. Germline V gives CDR1 SEHNR, CDR2 FQNEAQ (reference sequence). The V and J ends lost 5 bases and 3 bases, in that order; junction bases with no gene match: 6. The CDR3 is made up of 14 amino acids. Here the CDR3 DNA reads TGTGCCAGCAGCGGACGGGACAGGATCTACGAGCAGTACTTC. The encoded protein is CASSGRDRIYEQYF.

There are a few counts of this clonotype. J is TRBJ1-1 and V is TRBV5-1; the D is unclear. This CDR3 contains 13 residues. Germline V gene sequence: CDR1 SGHRS, CDR2 YFSETQ. V lost 2 bases to trimming and J lost 2 bases, with 7 bases between them. The CDR3 sequence: CASSFEENTEAFF. The DNA for the CDR3 is TGCGCCAGCAGCTTTGAAGAAAACACTGAAGCTTTCTTT.

J is TRBJ2-3 and V is TRBV19; D is perhaps TRBD2 (5 bases). Trimming pared 5 bases from V and 3 bases from J, leaving 12 bases between. The germline V gene has CDR1 LNHDA and CDR2 SQIVND (reference sequence). The CDR3 is 14 amino acids. The CDR3 DNA follows: TGTGCCAGTAGTGTACGGGGTTTTACAGATACGCAGTATTTT. Translating gives CASSVRGFTDTQYF.

This clonotype came up a few times. The chain has TRBV15 and TRBJ2-1; D is possibly TRBD2 (5 bases). V shed 0 bases and J shed 0 bases, with 12 bases lying between them. Looked up from germline, CDR1 is LNHNV and CDR2 is YYDKDF (reference sequence). CDR3 length: 17 amino acids. The CDR3 sequence is CATSRDREFRSYNEQFF. The CDR3 coding sequence is TGTGCCACCAGCAGAGATAGGGAGTTCCGCTCCTACAATGAGCAGTTCTTC.

This clonotype was observed once. CDR3 sequence reads: CASSFSGDASGYTF. The CDR3 nucleotides are TGTGCCAGCAGTTTTTCCGGGGACGCAAGCGGCTACACCTTC. This chain links TRBV6-5 with TRBJ1-2; D perhaps matches TRBD1 (5 bases). CDR1 and CDR2 (germline): MNHEY, SVGAGI. The CDR3 runs 14 residues. V was clipped by 4 bases and J by 8 bases, with 17 bases between them.

The genes are TRBV7-9 and TRBJ1-2, with a possible D match to TRBD1 (5 bases). Trimming took off 1 base at V and 7 bases at J, with 13 bases between the two ends. The V gene's germline CDR1 is SEHNR and CDR2 FQNEAQ (reference sequence). CDR3 size: 14 residues. The CDR3 DNA sequence: TGTGCCAGCAGCTTAGGGGGACGGGGAAGTGGCTACACCTTC. This encodes CASSLGGRGSGYTF.

The chain links TRBV6-5 to TRBJ2-7; weak D call: TRBD1 (5 bases). The CDR3 covers 13 residues. Trimming pared 6 bases from V and 7 bases from J, leaving 16 bases between. CDR1 and CDR2 (germline): MNHEY, SVGAGI. CDR3 DNA: TGTGCCAGCAGCCCCAGGGCCCTCTTGGAGCAGTACTTC. Translation gives CASSPRALLEQYF.

In this sample, this clonotype turned up a few times. The V and J genes are TRBV7-6 and TRBJ2-5; D unresolved. Germline CDR1 SGHVS, CDR2 FNYEAQ. The length of the CDR3 is 15 residues. Trimming took 3 bases from V and 4 from J, leaving 15 bases between them. The CDR3 DNA reads as TGTGCCAGCAGCTTTGTTCGGTCGGCGACAGAGACCCAGTACTTC. It translates to CASSFVRSATETQYF.